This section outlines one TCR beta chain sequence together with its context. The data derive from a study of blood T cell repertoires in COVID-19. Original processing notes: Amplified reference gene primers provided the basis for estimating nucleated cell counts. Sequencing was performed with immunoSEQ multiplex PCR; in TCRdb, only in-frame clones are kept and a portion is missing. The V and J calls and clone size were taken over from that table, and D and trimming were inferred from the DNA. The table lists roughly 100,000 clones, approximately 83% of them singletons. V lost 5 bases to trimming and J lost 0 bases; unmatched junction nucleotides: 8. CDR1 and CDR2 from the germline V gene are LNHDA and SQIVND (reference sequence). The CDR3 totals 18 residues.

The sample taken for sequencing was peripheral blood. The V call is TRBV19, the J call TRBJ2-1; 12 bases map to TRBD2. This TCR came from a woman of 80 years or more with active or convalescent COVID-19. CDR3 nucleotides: TGTGCCAGTAGTGCTGGACTAGCGGGGAGATCCTCCTACAATGAGCAGTTCTTC. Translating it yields CASSAGLAGRSSYNEQFF. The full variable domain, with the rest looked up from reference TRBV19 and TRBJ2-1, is DGGITQSPKYLFRKEGQNVTLSCEQNLNHDAMYWYRQDPGQGLRLIYYSQIVNDFQKGDIAEGYSVSREKKESFPLTVTSAQKNPTAFYLCASSAGLAGRSSYNEQFFGPGTRLTVL.